The 3 T cell receptor beta chains reported below all come from one sample, sequenced in a study of cytomegalovirus exposure and HLA in healthy donors. PCR primers comprised 60 Vbeta and 13 Jbeta primers. Data came from immunoSEQ multiplex PCR; TCRdb stores just in-frame clones and leaves some out. The table includes 250,000 to 350,000 clones, roughly 85% detected once. The specimen sequenced was PBMCs. These receptors all come from a man in his forties or fifties in good health and CMV-seropositive.

The chain carries TRBV28 and TRBJ2-7; 7 bases fit TRBD1. This CDR3 contains 14 residues. From germline, CDR1 is MDHEN and CDR2 SYDVKM. V shed 0 bases, J shed 5 bases, and the junction held 4 bases outside the gene matches. The CDR3 DNA sequence: TGTGCCAGCAGTTTATGGACAGGGTCCAACGAGCAGTACTTC. This gives the protein CASSLWTGSNEQYF.

The rearrangement uses TRBV2 and TRBJ1-6, with 8 bases that match TRBD1. V gave up 6 bases and J gave up 7 bases; unmatched junction bases: 2. Germline assignment: CDR1 SNHLY and CDR2 FYNNEI. CDR3 length equals 13 residues. The CDR3 DNA reads as TGTGCCAGCAGGGACAGGGAGAATTCACCCCTCCACTTT. This codes for CASRDRENSPLHF.

V is TRBV7-9 and J is TRBJ1-2; maybe TRBD1 (5 bases). The CDR3 is 11 residues long. Germline V gene sequence: CDR1 SEHNR, CDR2 FQNEAQ (reference sequence). The ends were cut back, 5 bases at V and 13 bases at J, with 14 bases in the middle. The CDR3 here is CASSEGGDSTF. The CDR3 coding sequence is TGTGCCAGCAGCGAAGGCGGTGACAGCACCTTC.